This entry lists 31 T cell receptor beta chains sequenced from one sample in a study of blood T cell repertoires in COVID-19. The protocol was immunoSEQ multiplex PCR, while the TCRdb copy is restricted to in-frame clones and leaves out a portion. The sample consists of about 260,000 clones, 70% to 90% of them appearing once. The sample comprised peripheral blood. These receptors were obtained from a middle-aged woman with acute or convalescent COVID-19.

The chain employs TRBV4-1 and TRBJ2-1, with TRBD2 identical over 12 bases. Germline CDR1 and CDR2: MGHRA and YSYEKL. The V and J ends lost 4 bases and 0 bases, in that order; junction bases with no gene match: 16. The CDR3 is made up of 21 amino acids. DNA of the CDR3: TGCGCCAGCAGCCCCCGTAGGACTAGCGGGGACGGACCTGACTCCTACAATGAGCAGTTCTTC. Encoded protein: CASSPRRTSGDGPDSYNEQFF.

The V call is TRBV5-1, the J call TRBJ2-5, with D possibly matching TRBD2 (6 bases). V lost 5 bases and J 3 bases, leaving 11 bases between the germline ends. The CDR3 is made up of 13 amino acids. Germline loops: CDR1 SGHRS, CDR2 YFSETQ. The CDR3 reads CASRLTREETQYF. DNA for the CDR3: TGCGCCAGCAGATTGACTAGAGAAGAGACCCAGTACTTC.

This clone was counted once. This sequence joins TRBV29-1 and TRBJ2-7; D is possibly TRBD1 (6 bases). V was cut by 4 bases and J by 2 bases, with 9 bases left in between. This CDR3 has 12 amino acids. Germline V gene data show CDR1 as SQVTM and CDR2 as ANQGSEA. The CDR3 here is CSVADSTYEQYV. CDR3 in DNA: TGCAGCGTTGCGGACAGTACCTACGAGCAGTACGTC.

The rearrangement joins TRBV7-2 to TRBJ2-2, with 7 bases aligning to TRBD1. The CDR3 has 14 amino acids. Germline lookup yields CDR1 SGHTA and CDR2 FQGNSA. The trim removed 2 bases at V and 7 bases at J, leaving 4 bases unmatched. The CDR3 is CASSLLTGVGELFF. The CDR3 DNA sequence: TGTGCCAGCAGCTTATTAACAGGGGTCGGGGAGCTGTTTTTT.

This chain joins TRBV10-2 and TRBJ1-1; tentatively, D is TRBD1 (6 bases). Germline V gene sequence: CDR1 WSHSY, CDR2 SAAADI. The CDR3 consists of 15 residues. V lost 6 bases and J 3 bases, leaving 17 bases between the germline ends. DNA of the CDR3: TGCGCCAGCAGGGCGGGGGGCGGACGGGACACTGAAGCTTTCTTT. Residues: CASRAGGGRDTEAFF.

The rearrangement links TRBV7-2 to TRBJ2-3; D is perhaps TRBD2 (6 bases). Germline V gene data show CDR1 as SGHTA and CDR2 as FQGNSA. This CDR3 has 15 amino acids. The V gene lost 3 bases and the J gene lost 2 bases, with 12 bases spanning the gap. The CDR3 here is CASSFTGTFTDTQYF. The CDR3 nucleotides read TGTGCCAGCAGCTTCACCGGGACTTTCACAGATACGCAGTATTTT.

The chain recombines TRBV2 with TRBJ1-6; 7 nucleotides agree with TRBD1. Germline values: CDR1 SNHLY, CDR2 FYNNEI. The V and J ends lost 7 bases and 10 bases, in that order; junction bases with no gene match: 16. This CDR3 has 16 residues. The CDR3 DNA reads TGTGCCAGCACAGAGGAGTGGGACAGCGTCTTATCACCCCTCCACTTT. Its protein product is CASTEEWDSVLSPLHF.

The V call is TRBV6-5, the J call TRBJ2-1; 9 bases map to TRBD2. Germline V gives CDR1 MNHEY, CDR2 SVGAGI. Trimming removed 6 bases from V and 6 bases from J; junction bases left unmatched: 9. This CDR3 region has 15 residues. CDR3 sequence (DNA): TGTGCCAGCAGACCCCGTCGCGGGGGGGGCAATGAGCAGTTCTTC. Translated, it gives CASRPRRGGGNEQFF.

This chain joins TRBV6-6 and TRBJ1-6; 9 nucleotides match TRBD1. Germline lookup yields CDR1 MNHNY and CDR2 SVGAGI (reference sequence). J was trimmed by 7 bases and V by 2 bases; bases with no gene match: 6. This CDR3 comprises 16 residues. For the CDR3, the DNA is TGTGCCAGCAGTTACCCGGGACAGGGAAGCAATTCACCCCTCCACTTT. As protein: CASSYPGQGSNSPLHF.

DNA of the CDR3: TGTGCCACCAGCAGGGGCAGGGGACCCAATCGTATGGCCAACGTCCTGACTTTC. Translation: CATSRGRGPNRMANVLTF. The chain recombines TRBV15 with TRBJ2-6; D is possibly TRBD1 (6 bases). This CDR3 comprises 18 residues. Germline CDR1 LNHNV, CDR2 YYDKDF (reference sequence). V lost 3 bases, J lost 6 bases, and 21 bases lay in between.

The chain combines TRBV14 with TRBJ1-1, with TRBD1 identical over 7 bases. This CDR3 contains 13 residues. The V gene's germline CDR1 is SGHDN and CDR2 FVKESK. Trimming at V came to 5 bases and at J to 8 bases, leaving 8 bases not matched to a gene. The CDR3 is CASSSIPGQEAFF. In DNA form, the CDR3 reads TGTGCCAGCAGCTCGATCCCGGGACAGGAAGCTTTCTTT.

The V gene is TRBV7-2, the J gene TRBJ1-4; possibly TRBD1 for D (5 bases). Trimming shortened V by 0 bases and J by 8 bases, and 13 bases separated the two germline ends. CDR3 length equals 15 residues. From germline, CDR1 is SGHTA and CDR2 FQGNSA. CDR3 bases: TGTGCCAGCAGCTTAGCGGGGCAGGGCTACGAAAAACTGTTTTTT. This sequence encodes CASSLAGQGYEKLFF.

The V call is TRBV6-4, the J call TRBJ1-2; no firm D call. Per the germline V gene, CDR1 is MRHNA and CDR2 is SNTAGT. The V gene lost 6 bases and the J gene lost 4 bases, with 6 bases spanning the gap. The CDR3 sequence is 11 residues long. CDR3 bases: TGTGCCAGCAGCTCGGGCTATGGCTACACCTTC. Translated: CASSSGYGYTF.

This clone was seen once. The V gene is TRBV10-3, the J gene TRBJ2-1, with TRBD1 matching over 9 bases. The germline V gene encodes CDR1 ENHRY and CDR2 SYGVKD. The CDR3 spans 14 residues. V trimming: 8 bases; J trimming: 0 bases; junction bases outside the gene matches: 2. The CDR3 DNA reads TGTGCCATCGAGGGACAGGGCTCCTACAATGAGCAGTTCTTC. Protein: CAIEGQGSYNEQFF.

CDR3 coding DNA: TGTGCCAGCAGTGAAATGGGAGGGACTGGGCAGTACGTC. This gives the protein CASSEMGGTGQYV. This chain links TRBV6-1 with TRBJ2-7; 7 bases map to TRBD2. J lost 9 bases, V lost 2 bases, and 7 bases had no gene match. The CDR3 runs to 13 residues. Germline V gives CDR1 MNHNS, CDR2 SASEGT.

V and J are TRBV18 and TRBJ1-5; D is uncertain. The V end lost 4 bases, the J end lost 0 bases, and 7 bases lay between the germline ends. CDR1 is KGHSH, CDR2 LQKENI, per germline. The CDR3 consists of 14 residues. Here the CDR3 reads CASSRANSNQPQHF. The CDR3 DNA follows: TGTGCCAGCTCACGGGCGAATAGCAATCAGCCCCAGCATTTT.

The genes are TRBV25-1 and TRBJ2-1; TRBD2 aligns across 11 bases. This CDR3 is built from 15 residues. CDR1 and CDR2 (germline): MGHDK, SYGVNS. With 8 bases clipped from V and 7 bases from J, the junction kept 10 bases outside the gene matches. The CDR3 DNA is TGTGCCAGCTCTCCTTTAGCGGGGGGGATAAATGAGCAGTTCTTC. Protein sequence: CASSPLAGGINEQFF.

DNA for the CDR3: TGTGCCACACAGGGGGCGGCCGGGGAGCTGTTTTTT. It encodes CATQGAAGELFF. The V call is TRBV27, the J call TRBJ2-2; 9 bases match TRBD1. This CDR3 is 12 amino acids long. Germline V lookup: CDR1 MNHEY, CDR2 SMNVEV (reference sequence). The ends lost 10 bases at V and 6 bases at J; junction bases unmatched: 3.

V usage is TRBV9 and J usage is TRBJ2-3, with 7 bases matching TRBD2. V was clipped by 0 bases and J by 5 bases; unmatched bases: 15. Germline V gene sequence: CDR1 SGDLS, CDR2 YYNGEE. There are 18 residues in the CDR3. The CDR3 sequence is CASSVAAGEPGYQDTQYF. Here the CDR3 DNA reads TGTGCCAGCAGCGTAGCGGCGGGGGAACCGGGGTACCAAGATACGCAGTATTTT.

This chain links TRBV7-9 with TRBJ1-6, with D possibly TRBD1 on 5 matching bases. Trimming pared 5 bases from V and 8 bases from J, leaving 10 bases between. The CDR3 has 13 amino acids. The V gene's germline CDR1 is SEHNR and CDR2 FQNEAQ (reference sequence). CDR3 bases: TGTGCCAGCAGCGCTGCGGGGGATTCACCCCTCCACTTT. Protein: CASSAAGDSPLHF.

This rearrangement joins TRBV9 to TRBJ1-2, with D possibly matching TRBD1 (5 bases). This CDR3 comprises 13 residues. The ends were cut back, 4 bases at V and 4 bases at J, with 11 bases in the middle. Germline V lookup: CDR1 SGDLS, CDR2 YYNGEE. The CDR3 sequence: CASSSTDFYGYTF. The CDR3 nucleotides are TGTGCCAGCAGCTCGACAGACTTCTATGGCTACACCTTC. The complete variable domain, with remaining parts taken from reference TRBV9 and TRBJ1-2, reads DSGVTQTPKHLITATGQRVTLRCSPRSGDLSVYWYQQSLDQGLQFLIQYYNGEERAKGNILERFSAQQFPDLHSELNLSSLELGDSALYFCASSSTDFYGYTFGSGTRLTVV.

The rearrangement uses TRBV2 and TRBJ1-2; 10 nucleotides line up with TRBD1. Germline-derived CDR1 and CDR2 are SNHLY and FYNNEI. The CDR3 is made up of 14 amino acids. Trimming removed 2 bases from V and 8 bases from J; junction bases left unmatched: 5. For the CDR3, the DNA is TGTGCCAGCAGTGAAAGGGGACAGGGGTTGGGCTACACCTTC. Residues: CASSERGQGLGYTF.

This chain uses TRBV30 with TRBJ1-1, with D possibly matching TRBD1 (6 bases). Trimming left V 2 bases short and J 6 bases short, with 16 bases between. Germline assignment: CDR1 GTSNPN and CDR2 SVGIG (reference sequence). CDR3 length: 14 amino acids. The CDR3 nucleotides are TGTGCCTGGAGTAATAGGGGGGGGGAGGCTGAAGCTTTCTTT. It codes for CAWSNRGGEAEAFF.

This clone has only a few counts. The CDR3 protein is CASSTDRGPYGYTF. CDR3 nucleotides: TGTGCCAGCAGCACCGACAGGGGGCCCTATGGCTACACCTTC. V is TRBV6-5 and J is TRBJ1-2; TRBD1 matches at 10 bases. Germline CDR1 reads MNHEY; CDR2 reads SVGAGI. CDR3 length equals 14 residues. The trim removed 6 bases at V and 4 bases at J, leaving 5 bases unmatched.

The CDR3 sequence: CASRDRYFGREANVLTF. Here the CDR3 DNA reads TGTGCCAGTAGGGACAGGTATTTCGGGCGGGAGGCCAACGTCCTGACTTTC. The chain has TRBV19 and TRBJ2-6; D is perhaps TRBD1 (7 bases). Germline V gene lookup returns CDR1 LNHDA and CDR2 SQIVND (reference sequence). The V gene lost 6 bases and the J gene lost 6 bases, with 21 bases spanning the gap. This CDR3 comprises 17 residues.

This clone came up a few times. The chain carries TRBV6-1 and TRBJ1-2, with D uncertain. The CDR3 is 16 residues long. Per germline, CDR1 MNHNS and CDR2 SASEGT. Trimming cost V 3 bases and J 0 bases, with 14 bases left between them. The CDR3 sequence: CASSESGGLANYGYTF. CDR3 DNA sequence: TGTGCCAGCAGTGAGTCGGGCGGGTTAGCTAACTATGGCTACACCTTC.

The J gene is TRBJ2-2, the V gene TRBV9, with 10 bases identical to TRBD2. CDR3 size: 14 residues. V lost 7 bases and J lost 5; bases outside the gene matches: 5. Germline V CDR1 and CDR2: SGDLS, YYNGEE. The CDR3 protein is CASRILAGTGELFF. CDR3 in DNA: TGTGCCAGCCGAATACTAGCGGGGACCGGGGAGCTGTTTTTT.

The rearrangement links TRBV20-1 to TRBJ1-2; weak D call: TRBD1 (5 bases). Germline CDR1 is DFQATT and CDR2 is SNEGSKA (reference sequence). This CDR3 contains 12 residues. V lost 3 bases to trimming and J lost 7 bases, with 12 bases between them. CDR3: CSASNIGAGYTF. The CDR3 coding sequence is TGCAGTGCTAGTAACATTGGGGCTGGCTACACCTTC.

The chain recombines TRBV27 with TRBJ1-6; 9 bases line up with TRBD1. After removal of 6 bases from V and 6 bases from J, the junction contained 3 bases not matched to a gene. This CDR3 has 14 residues. Germline-derived CDR1 and CDR2 are MNHEY and SMNVEV (reference sequence). CDR3 DNA sequence: TGTGCCAGCAGATGGGGACAGGGTAATTCACCCCTCCACTTT. Translating it yields CASRWGQGNSPLHF.

The rearrangement links TRBV9 to TRBJ2-3; weak D call: TRBD1 (5 bases). This CDR3 is 14 amino acids long. The germline V and J ends were trimmed by 6 bases and 3 bases, with 14 bases remaining between them. From germline, CDR1 is SGDLS and CDR2 YYNGEE. The CDR3 is CASIRVELTDTQYF. Here the CDR3 DNA reads TGTGCCAGCATCAGGGTAGAGTTGACAGATACGCAGTATTTT.

The chain carries TRBV2 and TRBJ1-5, with 7 bases identical to TRBD1. The CDR3 loop spans 16 amino acids. V lost 4 bases to trimming and J lost 3 bases; unmatched junction nucleotides: 9. CDR1 and CDR2 (germline): SNHLY, FYNNEI. The CDR3, as DNA: TGTGCCAGCAGTGCACGACAGGGCACCATCAATCAGCCCCAGCATTTT. Translating gives CASSARQGTINQPQHF.